The 29 T cell receptor beta chains below were found in one sample sequenced in a study of T cell changes during pregnancy in multiple sclerosis. Here immunoSEQ multiplex PCR was the method, and the copy in TCRdb shows in-frame clones only, minus some. The sample contains about 50,000 clones, roughly 91% of which appear only once. Source: CD4+ T cells from peripheral blood mononuclear cells, taken in the second trimester of pregnancy. The receptor source for this set is a female donor with multiple sclerosis, enrolled in a pregnancy study.

The chain is built from TRBV7-8 and TRBJ2-2; TRBD2 aligns across 7 bases. The J segment lost 5 bases and the V segment lost 5 bases, leaving 11 bases of the junction unmatched. The CDR3 contains 16 residues. CDR1 is SGHVS, CDR2 FQNEAQ, per germline. In DNA form, the CDR3 reads TGTGCCAGCAGCCTTGCTTGGGGGGGAATTACCGGGGAGCTGTTTTTT. Residues: CASSLAWGGITGELFF. Full variable domain (missing parts from reference TRBV7-8 and TRBJ2-2): GAGVSQSPRYKVAKRGQDVALRCDPISGHVSLFWYQQALGQGPEFLTYFQNEAQLDKSGLPSDRFFAERPEGSVSTLKIQRTQQEDSAVYLCASSLAWGGITGELFFGEGSRLTVL.

The chain carries TRBV5-1 and TRBJ1-1; tentatively, D is TRBD1 (6 bases). CDR1 and CDR2 from the germline V gene are SGHRS and YFSETQ. The CDR3 spans 14 residues. V shed 3 bases and J shed 0 bases, with 9 bases lying between them. CDR3 coding DNA: TGCGCCAGCAGCTCAACAGGGATGAACACTGAAGCTTTCTTT. Translated, it gives CASSSTGMNTEAFF.

The chain employs TRBV6-5 and TRBJ2-7; TRBD1 is a possible D gene (6 bases). Germline V gives CDR1 MNHEY, CDR2 SVGAGI. Trimming removed 5 bases at V and 7 bases at J, with 12 bases between. The CDR3 length is 12 residues. The CDR3 coding sequence is TGTGCCAGCAGTAGACAGGAGCGGGAGCAGTACTTC. Amino acid sequence: CASSRQEREQYF.

The V gene is TRBV7-6, the J gene TRBJ1-5; D gene unclear. Germline CDR1 and CDR2: SGHVS and FNYEAQ. V was shortened by 4 bases and J by 1 base, with 11 bases between the two germline ends. CDR3 length equals 15 residues. This CDR3 is CASSSAGSSNQPQHF. Here the CDR3 DNA reads TGTGCCAGCAGCTCTGCGGGGTCGAGCAATCAGCCCCAGCATTTT.

V gene TRBV4-1 combines with J gene TRBJ1-1; 10 bases are shared with TRBD1. Looked up from germline, CDR1 is MGHRA and CDR2 is YSYEKL. The J segment lost 5 bases and the V segment lost 0 bases, leaving 9 bases of the junction unmatched. The CDR3 has 17 amino acids. Written as DNA, the CDR3 is TGCGCCAGCAGCCAAGATACAGGACAGGGGGTTGAGACTGAAGCTTTCTTT. Its protein is CASSQDTGQGVETEAFF.

J is TRBJ1-2 and V is TRBV7-6, with 9 bases aligning to TRBD1. This CDR3 contains 15 residues. V trimming: 5 bases; J trimming: 7 bases; junction bases outside the gene matches: 11. Looked up from germline, CDR1 is SGHVS and CDR2 is FNYEAQ. CDR3 coding DNA: TGTGCCAGCAGCCCTGGAACGACAGGGGGTTTTGGCTACACCTTC. Protein sequence: CASSPGTTGGFGYTF.

V gene TRBV7-3 combines with J gene TRBJ2-2; 8 bases align to TRBD1. Germline V gives CDR1 SGHTA, CDR2 FQGTGA. V lost 6 bases and J lost 4; bases outside the gene matches: 7. The CDR3 totals 15 residues. For the CDR3, the DNA is TGTGCCAGCAGTGTAGACAGGGGCTCCACCGGGGAGCTGTTTTTT. Amino acid sequence: CASSVDRGSTGELFF. Complete variable domain (other parts from reference TRBV7-3 and TRBJ2-2): GAGVSQTPSNKVTEKGKYVELRCDPISGHTALYWYRQSLGQGPEFLIYFQGTGAADDSGLPNDRFFAVRPEGSVSTLKIQRTERGDSAVYLCASSVDRGSTGELFFGEGSRLTVL.

This clone was seen a few times. In nucleotides, the CDR3 is TGCGCCAGCAGCTTGCTCAACCCCAGGGATTCACCCCTCCACTTT. Amino acid sequence: CASSLLNPRDSPLHF. The V gene is TRBV5-1, the J gene TRBJ1-6; D may be TRBD1 (5 bases). V lost 1 base and J 8 bases, leaving 13 bases between the germline ends. CDR1 and CDR2 (germline): SGHRS, YFSETQ. The CDR3 extends over 15 amino acids.

The V gene is TRBV5-1, the J gene TRBJ2-1; 11 nucleotides agree with TRBD2. Germline CDR1 SGHRS, CDR2 YFSETQ. This CDR3 has 17 amino acids. The trim removed 7 bases at V and 5 bases at J, leaving 14 bases unmatched. Written as DNA, the CDR3 is TGCGCCAGCCGCACCCGGATTAGCGGGGGGGTTAACAATGAGCAGTTCTTC. Residues: CASRTRISGGVNNEQFF. The variable domain in full, with the rest retrieved from reference TRBV5-1 and TRBJ2-1, is KAGVTQTPRYLIKTRGQQVTLSCSPISGHRSVSWYQQTPGQGLQFLFEYFSETQRNKGNFPGRFSGRQFSNSRSEMNVSTLELGDSALYLCASRTRISGGVNNEQFFGPGTRLTVL.

The chain carries TRBV5-1 and TRBJ2-5; the match to TRBD2 covers 9 bases. Per germline, CDR1 SGHRS and CDR2 YFSETQ. The CDR3 length is 17 residues. The V and J ends lost 0 bases and 5 bases, in that order; junction bases with no gene match: 11. CDR3 DNA sequence: TGCGCCAGCAGCTTGGGGAGCGGGGGGTCCCTTGTGGAGACCCAGTACTTC. Its translation: CASSLGSGGSLVETQYF.

This chain joins TRBV19 and TRBJ2-6, with D maybe TRBD1 (6 bases). Trimming pared 6 bases from V and 4 bases from J, leaving 10 bases between. This CDR3 spans 14 amino acids. Looked up from germline, CDR1 is LNHDA and CDR2 is SQIVND (reference sequence). The CDR3 DNA sequence: TGTGCCAGTAGAGCAGGGGCCGGGGCCAACGTCCTGACTTTC. This translates into CASRAGAGANVLTF. The complete variable domain, with remaining parts taken from reference TRBV19 and TRBJ2-6, reads DGGITQSPKYLFRKEGQNVTLSCEQNLNHDAMYWYRQDPGQGLRLIYYSQIVNDFQKGDIAEGYSVSREKKESFPLTVTSAQKNPTAFYLCASRAGAGANVLTFGAGSRLTVL.

This rearrangement joins TRBV5-4 to TRBJ2-5, with D possibly being TRBD2 (6 bases). V lost 4 bases to trimming and J lost 5 bases, with 18 bases between them. This CDR3 has 15 amino acids. From germline, CDR1 is SGHNT and CDR2 YYREEE (reference sequence). The CDR3 DNA reads as TGTGCCAGCAGCCCCGGGGGTAGCCGGGCGGAGACCCAGTACTTC. It specifies CASSPGGSRAETQYF.

The CDR3 DNA sequence: TGTGCCACCGGGGGGATGGCAGCAAACACCGGGGAGCTGTTTTTT. Amino acid sequence: CATGGMAANTGELFF. The genes are TRBV10-3 and TRBJ2-2, with 7 bases fitting TRBD2. The CDR3 has 15 residues. The V gene end was trimmed by 10 bases and the J gene end by 2 bases; junction bases not matched to a gene: 10. In germline, CDR1 is ENHRY, CDR2 SYGVKD.

V and J are TRBV10-2 and TRBJ2-3; D call uncertain. V was clipped by 3 bases and J by 0 bases, with 4 bases between them. From germline, CDR1 is WSHSY and CDR2 SAAADI. This CDR3 region has 13 residues. The CDR3 nucleotides read TGCGCCAGCAGTGAATATAGCACAGATACGCAGTATTTT. It specifies CASSEYSTDTQYF.

The rearrangement links TRBV7-2 to TRBJ2-7, with a possible D match to TRBD1 (5 bases). Germline V gives CDR1 SGHTA, CDR2 FQGNSA. CDR3 length equals 14 residues. The V gene lost 5 bases and the J gene lost 2 bases, with 13 bases spanning the gap. CDR3 nucleotide sequence: TGTGCCAGCAGCCCTCGTCAGGGCCCCTACGAGCAGTACTTC. Translation: CASSPRQGPYEQYF.

J is TRBJ2-7 and V is TRBV2, with TRBD1 identical over 12 bases. The CDR3 is 15 residues long. Germline V CDR1 and CDR2: SNHLY, FYNNEI. V trimming: 6 bases; J trimming: 4 bases; junction bases outside the gene matches: 7. The CDR3 DNA is TGTGCCAGCAGCTCCGGGACAGGGGGCGTTTACGAGCAGTACTTC. This codes for CASSSGTGGVYEQYF.

The rearrangement joins TRBV7-9 to TRBJ2-7; 7 bases are a match to TRBD1. The CDR3 length is 14 residues. CDR1 and CDR2 (germline): SEHNR, FQNEAQ (reference sequence). Losses at the gene ends were 5 bases for V and 3 bases for J; bases not matched to a gene: 7. Here the CDR3 DNA reads TGTGCCAGCAGCCCGCGACAGGGAAACTACGAGCAGTACTTC. Its translation is CASSPRQGNYEQYF.

This sequence joins TRBV5-1 and TRBJ2-1, with D possibly TRBD2 on 7 matching bases. V was trimmed by 4 bases and J by 9 bases, leaving 23 bases between them. This CDR3 is built from 16 residues. The germline CDR1 and CDR2 sequences are SGHRS and YFSETQ. CDR3 loop: CASSLYRDTWTSEQFF. CDR3 DNA sequence: TGCGCCAGCAGCCTTTACCGGGACACTTGGACTAGTGAGCAGTTCTTC.

The rearrangement uses TRBV5-1 and TRBJ2-1; 13 bases line up with TRBD2. The CDR3 consists of 14 residues. Germline V lookup: CDR1 SGHRS, CDR2 YFSETQ. With 4 bases clipped from V and 7 bases from J, the junction kept 2 bases outside the gene matches. The CDR3, as DNA: TGCGCCAGCAGCGGGGGACTAGCGGGAAATGAGCAGTTCTTC. Translating gives CASSGGLAGNEQFF.

The chain couples TRBV4-1 to TRBJ1-2, with a possible D match to TRBD1 (5 bases). Germline lookup yields CDR1 MGHRA and CDR2 YSYEKL. The V and J ends lost 3 bases and 5 bases respectively, with 13 bases between them. The length of the CDR3 is 14 residues. The CDR3 spells CASSHETVKYGYTF. CDR3 bases: TGCGCCAGCAGCCACGAGACAGTCAAATATGGCTACACCTTC.

This clone was seen once. The chain has TRBV2 and TRBJ2-1; 10 bases line up with TRBD1. The J segment lost 4 bases and the V segment lost 9 bases, leaving 6 bases of the junction unmatched. The CDR3 is 14 amino acids. Germline V gene sequence: CDR1 SNHLY, CDR2 FYNNEI. CDR3 bases: TGTGCCAGGCCCTCGGGACAGGGGTACAATGAGCAGTTCTTC. Protein: CARPSGQGYNEQFF. Looking up the rest from reference TRBV2 and TRBJ2-1 gives the full variable domain: EPEVTQTPSHQVTQMGQEVILRCVPISNHLYFYWYRQILGQKVEFLVSFYNNEISEKSEIFDDQFSVERPDGSNFTLKIRSTKLEDSAMYFCARPSGQGYNEQFFGPGTRLTVL.

J is TRBJ2-1 and V is TRBV9; 9 nucleotides line up with TRBD1. Germline V CDR1 and CDR2: SGDLS, YYNGEE. With V trimmed by 5 bases and J by 7 bases, 7 bases remained unmatched. CDR3 size: 14 residues. The CDR3 reads CASSEDRGRNEQFF. The CDR3 DNA reads TGTGCCAGCAGTGAAGACAGGGGGAGGAATGAGCAGTTCTTC.

V is TRBV5-1 and J is TRBJ2-3, with 9 bases aligning to TRBD1. Germline trimming cut 0 bases from V and 5 bases from J; bases unmatched to any gene: 4. There are 15 residues in the CDR3. The germline V gene has CDR1 SGHRS and CDR2 YFSETQ. CDR3 loop: CASSLETGGVDTQYF. As DNA, the CDR3 is TGCGCCAGCAGCTTGGAGACAGGGGGTGTAGATACGCAGTATTTT.

This rearrangement joins TRBV2 to TRBJ2-7, with D tentatively TRBD2 (5 bases). The germline V and J ends were trimmed by 8 bases and 2 bases, with 16 bases remaining between them. The CDR3 has 14 amino acids. CDR1 and CDR2 (germline): SNHLY, FYNNEI. CDR3: CASGLVLGAYEQYF. DNA for the CDR3: TGTGCCAGCGGTTTAGTCTTGGGAGCCTACGAGCAGTACTTC. The full variable domain, with the rest looked up from reference TRBV2 and TRBJ2-7, is EPEVTQTPSHQVTQMGQEVILRCVPISNHLYFYWYRQILGQKVEFLVSFYNNEISEKSEIFDDQFSVERPDGSNFTLKIRSTKLEDSAMYFCASGLVLGAYEQYFGPGTRLTVT.

This chain links TRBV5-6 with TRBJ1-2; TRBD1 agrees at 7 bases. Germline values: CDR1 SGHDT, CDR2 YYEEEE. J gave up 1 base and V 4 bases, and 7 bases lay outside the gene matches. This CDR3 is built from 15 residues. CDR3 DNA sequence: TGTGCCAGCAGCGTGTGGACAGGCGATAACTATGGCTACACCTTC. It translates to CASSVWTGDNYGYTF.

The chain is built from TRBV9 and TRBJ1-6; 8 positions match TRBD1. Germline-derived CDR1 and CDR2 are SGDLS and YYNGEE. Trimming at V came to 3 bases and at J to 6 bases, leaving 5 bases not matched to a gene. The CDR3 length is 15 residues. For the CDR3, the DNA is TGTGCCAGCAGCGCAGGGACAGGAGCTAATTCACCCCTCCACTTT. This gives the protein CASSAGTGANSPLHF.

V is TRBV6-5 and J is TRBJ2-2, with 12 bases matching TRBD2. Per the germline V gene, CDR1 is MNHEY and CDR2 is SVGAGI. J was trimmed by 8 bases and V by 0 bases; bases with no gene match: 4. The CDR3 contains 16 residues. CDR3 sequence (DNA): TGTGCCAGCAGTTACTCATTCGGGACTAGCGGGGGGGAGCTGTTTTTT. Translation gives CASSYSFGTSGGELFF.

The chain has TRBV11-2 and TRBJ2-3, with D perhaps TRBD2 (6 bases). In germline, CDR1 is SGHAT, CDR2 FQNNGV. The length of the CDR3 is 12 residues. V was shortened by 5 bases and J by 5 bases, with 8 bases between the two germline ends. The CDR3 bases are TGTGCCAGCAGCCCCGGGGGAGATACGCAGTATTTT. Its translation is CASSPGGDTQYF.

This chain connects TRBV7-9 to TRBJ2-7; 8 positions match TRBD2. J was trimmed by 5 bases and V by 2 bases; bases with no gene match: 5. Germline V gene lookup returns CDR1 SEHNR and CDR2 FQNEAQ (reference sequence). The CDR3 sequence is 14 residues long. CDR3 DNA sequence: TGTGCCAGCAGCTTATCAGGGCGGGAGGACGAGCAGTACTTC. Its translation is CASSLSGREDEQYF. Supplemented by reference TRBV7-9 and TRBJ2-7, the full variable domain reads DTGVSQNPRHKITKRGQNVTFRCDPISEHNRLYWYRQTLGQGPEFLTYFQNEAQLEKSRLLSDRFSAERPKGSFSTLEIQRTEQGDSAMYLCASSLSGREDEQYFGPGTRLTVT.